This TCR beta chain is drawn from a study of blood T cells in healthy people across ages. Isolation recovered at least 7 million PBMCs from every sample. The CDR3 sequence is 15 residues long. Trimming took 2 bases from V and 6 from J, leaving 17 bases between them. Germline values: CDR1 SGHRS, CDR2 YFSETQ. The study's findings and limits: Since the PBMCs were unsorted, naive and antigen-experienced cells could not be conclusively compared.

Ten or more counts support this clonotype. Its antigen remains unidentified. A sample-barcoded 5' primer and a J-beta primer mix were used in a second PCR of roughly 7 to 12 cycles. A single record per CDR3 protein comes from TCRdb applying MiXCR to the 5' RACE reads. The sample has hundreds of thousands of distinct CDR3 sequences; roughly 30% are singletons. The genes are TRBV5-1 and TRBJ1-2; the D is unclear. The receptor was derived from a woman over 75 in good health. Sequencing was done on a sample of blood. CDR3 sequence: CASSFSTDTSHGYTF. The CDR3 DNA sequence: TGCGCCAGCAGCTTCTCGACGGATACCTCCCATGGCTACACCTTC.